A selection of T cell receptor beta chains follows, all from one sample in a study of T cells after yellow fever vaccination. In TCRdb, the 5' RACE reads were re-called with MiXCR into one record per CDR3 protein. The table includes under 600,000 distinct CDR3 sequences, around a fifth detected once. The specimen was PBMCs, collected less than 25 days after the first yellow fever vaccination. The receptors originated from a man younger than 30 who received the YFV17D yellow fever vaccine. Each CDR3 is given with its conserved first and last residue. D genes are given only for firm matches. Clone size is given for some rows only: seen once, a few or many times, or a class if the clone is expanded.

abundance	v_gene	d_gene	j_gene	CDR3nt	CDR3aa
.	TRBV4-1	.	TRBJ2-7	TGCGCCAGCAGCCAAGATGGATTGGGAGGGGGTGACGAGCAGTACTTC	CASSQDGLGGGDEQYF
.	TRBV20-1	.	TRBJ1-1	TGCAGTGCTAGTGTAGGACGAGAGGTTTTCAGGAGGGCGAACACTGAAGCTTTCTTT	CSASVGREVFRRANTEAFF
.	TRBV30	.	TRBJ2-5	TGTGCCTGGAACGGGGGCTCCTGGGGGGAGACCCAGTACTTC	CAWNGGSWGETQYF
.	TRBV28	.	TRBJ1-1	TGTGCCAGCACCCCTGCAGGCCAGTACCTCCCCGAAACTGAAGCTTTCTTT	CASTPAGQYLPETEAFF
few	TRBV12-3/TRBV12-4	TRBD2	TRBJ2-5	TGTGCCAGCAGCCTGGGACTAGCGGAGGGGTTGACCCAGTACTTC	CASSLGLAEGLTQYF
.	TRBV9	TRBD2	TRBJ2-2	TGTGCCAGCAGCGTTTCGCCTAGCGGCAAAAACACCGGGGAGCTGTTTTTT	CASSVSPSGKNTGELFF
few	TRBV30	TRBD1	TRBJ2-3	TGTGCCTGGAGGGAGACAGGGGGCACAGATACGCAGTATTTT	CAWRETGGTDTQYF
few	TRBV27	.	TRBJ2-1	TGTGCCAGCAGTATCGACGGGGGGCCCCTATACAATGAGCAGTTCTTC	CASSIDGGPLYNEQFF
.	TRBV29-1	.	TRBJ1-2	TGCAGCGTTGGGGGGGGGTATGGCTACACCTTC	CSVGGGYGYTF
few	TRBV7-9	.	TRBJ2-1	TGTGCCAGCAGCCCCACGTCTCCGGGACGGTTATACAATGAGCAGTTCTTC	CASSPTSPGRLYNEQFF
many	TRBV4-3	TRBD2	TRBJ2-5	TGCGCCAGCAGCCAGGTGACTAGCGGGGGCCCTATTAAGGCCCAGTACTTC	CASSQVTSGGPIKAQYF
few	TRBV5-1	.	TRBJ2-3	TGCGCCAGCAGCGGGGAGCTGGGGGGCACAGATACGCAGTATTTT	CASSGELGGTDTQYF
few	TRBV12-3/TRBV12-4	.	TRBJ2-5	TGTGCCAGCAGTTTCTGGGGAACCGAAGAGACCCAGTACTTC	CASSFWGTEETQYF
.	TRBV4-1	.	TRBJ2-7	TGCGCCAGCAGCCAAATTCAGGGGTTGGATGAGCAGTACTTC	CASSQIQGLDEQYF
.	TRBV7-9	.	TRBJ2-1	TGTGCCAGCAGAACCGGGGCGTACAATGAGCAGTTCTTC	CASRTGAYNEQFF
.	TRBV7-2	TRBD2	TRBJ2-7	TGTGCCAGCAGCTCCACGCGGGGGGCCGGTATTGGCTACGAGCAGTACTTC	CASSSTRGAGIGYEQYF
few	TRBV12-3/TRBV12-4	.	TRBJ2-1	TGTGCCAGCAGTTTCCAGGGTCCTTTCAATGAGCAGTTCTTC	CASSFQGPFNEQFF
many	TRBV29-1	.	TRBJ1-1	TGCAGCGTCGCAGTTATGAACACTGAAGCTTTCTTT	CSVAVMNTEAFF
many	TRBV12-3/TRBV12-4	.	TRBJ2-3	TGTGCCAGCAGTGGAGGGGGTGATACGCAGTATTTT	CASSGGGDTQYF
.	TRBV7-9	TRBD2	TRBJ2-7	TGTGCCAGCAGCCCGGGGACTAGCGGGGCCCTCTACGAGCAGTACTTC	CASSPGTSGALYEQYF
.	TRBV7-3	.	TRBJ2-5	TGTGCCAGCAGCGCCACCGGGACTTCCACCCAGTACTTC	CASSATGTSTQYF
.	TRBV29-1	TRBD1	TRBJ2-3	TGCAGCGTTGATGATGGACAGGGGTTCCCAGATACGCAGTATTTT	CSVDDGQGFPDTQYF
many	TRBV4-3	TRBD2	TRBJ2-1	TGCGCCAGCAGCCAAGAGGAGGGACTAGAGTACAATGAGCAGTTCTTC	CASSQEEGLEYNEQFF
few	TRBV5-1	.	TRBJ1-2	TGCGCCAGCAGCTCGATGGACAGCTATGGCTACACCTTC	CASSSMDSYGYTF
few	TRBV5-1	.	TRBJ2-2	TGCGCCAGCAGCCTTGTATCCAGGGTGCTTGTATCCCCCGGGGAGCTGTTTTTT	CASSLVSRVLVSPGELFF
.	TRBV3-1	TRBD1	TRBJ2-1	TGTGCCAGCAGCCAAGGGCTGACAGGGCTACCTGCGGTTGAGCAGTTCTTC	CASSQGLTGLPAVEQFF
.	TRBV20-1	TRBD1	TRBJ1-6	TGCAGTGCTAGAGATCAGAGACAGGGAAATCGTCCTGATTCACCCCTCCACTTT	CSARDQRQGNRPDSPLHF
few	TRBV29-1	TRBD1	TRBJ2-7	TGCAGCGGCGGACAGGGGAAAGGCTACGAGCAGTACTTC	CSGGQGKGYEQYF
.	TRBV24-1	.	TRBJ1-2	TGTGCCACCAGTGAGCCAGCCTATGGCTACACCTTC	CATSEPAYGYTF
.	TRBV6-5	TRBD1	TRBJ2-7	TGTGCCAGCAGTTACTCGGGGCCGGGACAGGGGAACGAGCAGTACTTC	CASSYSGPGQGNEQYF
few	TRBV29-1	.	TRBJ1-1	TGCAGCGTTGATCCGGGGAACATGAACACTGAAGCTTTCTTT	CSVDPGNMNTEAFF
few	TRBV3-1	TRBD1	TRBJ2-2	TGTGCCAGCAGGGGACAGGACGCCGGGGAGCTGTTTTTT	CASRGQDAGELFF
few	TRBV18	TRBD1	TRBJ2-2	TGTGCCAGCTCACCACCGACAGGGGGCACCGGGGAGCTGTTTTTT	CASSPPTGGTGELFF
.	TRBV4-1	.	TRBJ2-2	TGCGCCAGCAGCCATAGGGGACATACGAACACCGGGGAGCTGTTTTTT	CASSHRGHTNTGELFF
many	TRBV7-9	.	TRBJ2-2	TGTGCCAGCAGCTTAAACAGCGCGAACACCGGGGAGCTGTTTTTT	CASSLNSANTGELFF
few	TRBV7-2	TRBD1	TRBJ2-3	TGTGCCAGCAGCTCGAGAATGGGACAGGGTTGGGATACGCAGTATTTT	CASSSRMGQGWDTQYF
.	TRBV29-1	.	TRBJ2-1	TGCAGCGTTCCATGGGGCTCCTACAATGAGCAGTTCTTC	CSVPWGSYNEQFF
.	TRBV9	TRBD1	TRBJ1-5	TGTGCCAGCAGCGAGGGACAGGGGGCGAATCAGCCCCAGCATTTT	CASSEGQGANQPQHF
few	TRBV20-1	.	TRBJ1-2	TGCAGTGCTAGAGTAGGGGAGAGGTATGGCTACACCTTC	CSARVGERYGYTF
.	TRBV3-1	.	TRBJ1-1	TGTGCCAGCAGCCAAAGGGACCCATACACTGAAGCTTTCTTT	CASSQRDPYTEAFF
many	TRBV5-1	.	TRBJ2-2	TGCGCCAGCAGCTTGCTTGCTGCGGCCGGGGAGCTGTTTTTT	CASSLLAAAGELFF
few	TRBV12-3/TRBV12-4	.	TRBJ2-3	TGTGCCAGCAGTTCCAAACCCCCGGCAGAGTATTTT	CASSSKPPAEYF
many	TRBV4-1	TRBD1	TRBJ1-1	TGCGCCAGCAGCGCTCGGACAGGCCGGGGCACTGAAGCTTTCTTT	CASSARTGRGTEAFF
.	TRBV6-5	.	TRBJ1-1	TGTGCCAGCAGCCTTCGTGCGGGTGAAGCTTTCTTT	CASSLRAGEAFF
few	TRBV5-5	.	TRBJ2-5	TGTGCCAGCAGCTTGGCGGCACTTGGATATGAGACCCAGTACTTC	CASSLAALGYETQYF
many	TRBV3-1	.	TRBJ2-7	TGTGCCAGCAGTCCCAGCAGCCTCTCCTACGAGCAGTACTTC	CASSPSSLSYEQYF